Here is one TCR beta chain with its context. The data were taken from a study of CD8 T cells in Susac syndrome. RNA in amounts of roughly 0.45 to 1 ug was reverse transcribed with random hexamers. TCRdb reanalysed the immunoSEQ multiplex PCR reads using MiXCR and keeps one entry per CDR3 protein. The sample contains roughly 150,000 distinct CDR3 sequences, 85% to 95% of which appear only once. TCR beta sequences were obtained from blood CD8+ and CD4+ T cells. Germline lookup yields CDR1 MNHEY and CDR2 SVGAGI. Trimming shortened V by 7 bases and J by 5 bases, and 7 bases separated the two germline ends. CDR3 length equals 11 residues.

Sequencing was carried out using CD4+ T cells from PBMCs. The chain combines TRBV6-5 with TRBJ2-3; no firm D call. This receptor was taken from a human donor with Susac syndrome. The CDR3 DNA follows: TGTGCCAGCACCTGGGGAGATACGCAGTATTTT. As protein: CASTWGDTQYF.